The clone carrying this TCR beta chain was seen only a few times. Its antigen is not known. These data belong to a study of beta chain features in type 1 diabetes. Study results and caveats: When VDJ junctions were examined, type 1 diabetes patients showed fewer insertions and more deletions.

Since all of the isolated RNA was reverse transcribed, expressed TCRB transcripts were what got sequenced. Using immunoSEQ multiplex PCR, the repertoire was profiled, and TCRdb retains in-frame clones only, with some absent. This table has about 150,000 clones, more than 9.5% appearing once. The germline gives CDR1 SGDLS, CDR2 YYNGEE. The ends lost 0 bases at V and 5 bases at J; junction bases unmatched: 1. The CDR3 runs to 13 residues. A single heparinised draw of approximately 110 mL on average was taken per donor. Sorted CD4+ subsets: naive, central memory, regulatory, stem cell-like memory (CD45RO/CCR7/CD25/CD127/CD95/CD27 panel). In all sorted populations, purity surpassed 95%.

The rearrangement links TRBV9 to TRBJ2-5; TRBD1 agrees at 7 bases. The source of this sequence is a man between 18 and 29 years old in good health. Sequencing was carried out using central memory CD4+ T cells from blood. CDR3 loop: CASSVEGAETQYF. The CDR3 DNA is TGTGCCAGCAGCGTAGAGGGGGCGGAGACCCAGTACTTC.